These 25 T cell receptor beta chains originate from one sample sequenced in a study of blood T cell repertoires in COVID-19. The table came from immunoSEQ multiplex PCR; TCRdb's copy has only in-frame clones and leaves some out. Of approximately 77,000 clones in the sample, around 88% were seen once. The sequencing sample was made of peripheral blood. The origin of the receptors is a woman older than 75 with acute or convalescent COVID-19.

The CDR3 bases are TGTGCCAGCAGTTCCTCGGACAGGGAGGGCCCTGAAGCTTTCTTT. Its protein product is CASSSSDREGPEAFF. The chain recombines TRBV6-5 with TRBJ1-1; 8 bases line up with TRBD1. CDR3 length equals 15 residues. The ends lost 4 bases at V and 6 bases at J; junction bases unmatched: 10. Germline V gene data show CDR1 as MNHEY and CDR2 as SVGAGI.

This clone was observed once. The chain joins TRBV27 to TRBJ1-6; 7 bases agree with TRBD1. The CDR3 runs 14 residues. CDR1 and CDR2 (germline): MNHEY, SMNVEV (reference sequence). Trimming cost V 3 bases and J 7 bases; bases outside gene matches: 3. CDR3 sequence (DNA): TGTGCCAGCAGTTTTGGGACAGACAATTCACCCCTCCACTTT. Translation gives CASSFGTDNSPLHF.

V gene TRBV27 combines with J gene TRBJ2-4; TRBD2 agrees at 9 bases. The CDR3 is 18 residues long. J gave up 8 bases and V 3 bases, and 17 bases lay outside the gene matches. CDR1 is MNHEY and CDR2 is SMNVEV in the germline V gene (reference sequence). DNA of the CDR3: TGTGCCAGCAGTTTCCGAAGCGTGGCGGGAGGGCCAGGGGACATTCAGTACTTC. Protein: CASSFRSVAGGPGDIQYF.

The CDR3 loop is CASSLGQQSYEQYF. The DNA for the CDR3 is TGTGCCAGCAGCTTGGGACAGCAGTCCTACGAGCAGTACTTC. The chain employs TRBV7-6 and TRBJ2-7; TRBD1 matches at 7 bases. V lost 3 bases and J lost 1; bases outside the gene matches: 3. Looked up from germline, CDR1 is SGHVS and CDR2 is FNYEAQ. The CDR3 totals 14 residues. Combining the CDR3 with reference TRBV7-6 and TRBJ2-7 gives the whole variable domain GAGVSQSPRYKVTKRGQDVALRCDPISGHVSLYWYRQALGQGPEFLTYFNYEAQQDKSGLPNDRFSAERPEGSISTLTIQRTEQRDSAMYRCASSLGQQSYEQYFGPGTRLTVT.

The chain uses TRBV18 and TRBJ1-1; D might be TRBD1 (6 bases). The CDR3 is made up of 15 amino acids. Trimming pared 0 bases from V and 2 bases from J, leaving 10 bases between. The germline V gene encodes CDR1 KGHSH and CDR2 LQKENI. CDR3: CASSPPSRGNTEAFF. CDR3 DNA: TGTGCCAGCTCACCACCGTCCAGGGGCAACACTGAAGCTTTCTTT.

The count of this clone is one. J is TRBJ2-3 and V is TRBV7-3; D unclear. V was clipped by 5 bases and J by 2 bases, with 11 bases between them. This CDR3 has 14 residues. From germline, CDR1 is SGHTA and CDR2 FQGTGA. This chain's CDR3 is CASSLTHSTDTQYF. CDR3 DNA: TGTGCCAGCAGCCTCACTCATTCCACAGATACGCAGTATTTT.

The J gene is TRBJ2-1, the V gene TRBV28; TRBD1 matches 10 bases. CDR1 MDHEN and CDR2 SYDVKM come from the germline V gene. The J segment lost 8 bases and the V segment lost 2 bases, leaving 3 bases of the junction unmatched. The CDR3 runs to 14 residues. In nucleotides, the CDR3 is TGTGCCAGCAGTTTAGGGACAGGGGTGCATGAGCAGTTCTTC. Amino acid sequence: CASSLGTGVHEQFF.

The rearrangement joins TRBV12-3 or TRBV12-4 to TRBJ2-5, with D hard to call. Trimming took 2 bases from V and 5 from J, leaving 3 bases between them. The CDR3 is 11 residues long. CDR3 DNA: TGTGCCAGCAGTTTACAGGAGACCCAGTACTTC. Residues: CASSLQETQYF.

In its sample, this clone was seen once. The CDR3 DNA sequence: TGTGCCAGTACCGACAGGGGGCGAAGGACTGAAGCTTTCTTT. Its translation is CASTDRGRRTEAFF. This chain connects TRBV19 to TRBJ1-1, with 10 bases lining up with TRBD1. With V trimmed by 7 bases and J by 5 bases, 7 bases remained unmatched. Germline assignment: CDR1 LNHDA and CDR2 SQIVND (reference sequence). CDR3 length: 14 amino acids.

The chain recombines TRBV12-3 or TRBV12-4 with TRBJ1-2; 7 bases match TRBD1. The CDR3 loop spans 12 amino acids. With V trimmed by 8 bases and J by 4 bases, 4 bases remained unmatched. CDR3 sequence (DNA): TGTGCCAGCCTAGGGGGCGGCTATGGCTACACCTTC. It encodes CASLGGGYGYTF.

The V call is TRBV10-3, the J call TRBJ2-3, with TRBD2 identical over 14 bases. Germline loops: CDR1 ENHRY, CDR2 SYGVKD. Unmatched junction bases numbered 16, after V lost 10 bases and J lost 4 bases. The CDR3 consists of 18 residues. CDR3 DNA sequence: TGTGCCACCCACCGCGGGGGACTAGCGGGAGTGAGACCAGATACGCAGTATTTT. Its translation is CATHRGGLAGVRPDTQYF.

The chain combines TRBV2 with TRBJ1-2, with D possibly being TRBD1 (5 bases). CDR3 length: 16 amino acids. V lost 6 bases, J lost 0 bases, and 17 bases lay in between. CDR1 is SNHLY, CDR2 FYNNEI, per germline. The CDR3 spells CASRGGLAKTNYGYTF. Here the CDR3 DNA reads TGTGCCAGCAGGGGGGGGTTGGCAAAAACTAACTATGGCTACACCTTC.

In DNA form, the CDR3 reads TGCGCCAGCAGCTTGAGCTCGGGGCGGGGCGTTAACACCGGGGAGCTGTTTTTT. This gives the protein CASSLSSGRGVNTGELFF. This rearrangement joins TRBV5-1 to TRBJ2-2; a weak D match, TRBD2 (6 bases). This CDR3 comprises 18 residues. Trimming took off 1 base at V and 2 bases at J, with 18 bases between the two ends. Germline CDR1 is SGHRS and CDR2 is YFSETQ.

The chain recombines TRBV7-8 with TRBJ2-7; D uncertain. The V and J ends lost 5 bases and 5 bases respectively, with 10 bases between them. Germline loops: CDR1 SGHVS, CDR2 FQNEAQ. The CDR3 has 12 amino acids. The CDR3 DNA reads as TGTGCCAGCAGCCATCCGTATGACGAGCAGTACTTC. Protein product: CASSHPYDEQYF.

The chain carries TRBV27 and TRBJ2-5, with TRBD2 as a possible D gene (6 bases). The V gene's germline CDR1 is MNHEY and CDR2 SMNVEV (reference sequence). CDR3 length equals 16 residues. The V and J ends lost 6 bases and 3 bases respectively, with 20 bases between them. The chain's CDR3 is CASRGGGTLRKETQYF. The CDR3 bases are TGTGCCAGCAGGGGAGGAGGGACTTTACGCAAAGAGACCCAGTACTTC.

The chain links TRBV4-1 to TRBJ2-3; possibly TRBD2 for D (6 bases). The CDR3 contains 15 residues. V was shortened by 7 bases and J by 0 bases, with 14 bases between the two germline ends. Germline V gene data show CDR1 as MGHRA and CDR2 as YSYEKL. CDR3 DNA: TGCGCCAGCACCCTGAGCGGAGGGAGCACAGATACGCAGTATTTT. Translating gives CASTLSGGSTDTQYF.

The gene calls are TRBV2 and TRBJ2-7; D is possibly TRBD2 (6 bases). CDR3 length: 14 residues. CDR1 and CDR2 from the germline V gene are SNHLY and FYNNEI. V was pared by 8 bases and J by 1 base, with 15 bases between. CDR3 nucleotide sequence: TGTGCCAGCCAGGCCCAGGGAGGTTCCTACGAGCAGTACTTC. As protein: CASQAQGGSYEQYF. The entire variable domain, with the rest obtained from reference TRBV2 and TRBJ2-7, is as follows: EPEVTQTPSHQVTQMGQEVILRCVPISNHLYFYWYRQILGQKVEFLVSFYNNEISEKSEIFDDQFSVERPDGSNFTLKIRSTKLEDSAMYFCASQAQGGSYEQYFGPGTRLTVT.

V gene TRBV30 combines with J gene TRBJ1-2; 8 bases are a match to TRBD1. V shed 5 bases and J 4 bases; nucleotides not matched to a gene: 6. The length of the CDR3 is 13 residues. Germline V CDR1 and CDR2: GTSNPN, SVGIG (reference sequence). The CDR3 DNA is TGTGCCTGGGCGACAGGGGCTTCCTATGGCTACACCTTC. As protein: CAWATGASYGYTF.

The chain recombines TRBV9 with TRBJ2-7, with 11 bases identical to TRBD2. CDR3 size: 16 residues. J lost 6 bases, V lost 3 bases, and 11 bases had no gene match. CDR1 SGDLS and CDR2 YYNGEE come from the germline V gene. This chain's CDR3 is CASSGSSGGESGEQYF. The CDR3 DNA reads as TGTGCCAGCAGCGGAAGTAGCGGGGGGGAGTCCGGCGAGCAGTACTTC.

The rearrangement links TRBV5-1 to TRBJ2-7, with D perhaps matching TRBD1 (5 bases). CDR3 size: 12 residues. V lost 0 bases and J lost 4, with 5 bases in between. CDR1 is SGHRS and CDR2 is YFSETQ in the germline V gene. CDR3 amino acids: CASSLGQYEQYF. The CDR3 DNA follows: TGCGCCAGCAGCTTGGGACAGTACGAGCAGTACTTC.

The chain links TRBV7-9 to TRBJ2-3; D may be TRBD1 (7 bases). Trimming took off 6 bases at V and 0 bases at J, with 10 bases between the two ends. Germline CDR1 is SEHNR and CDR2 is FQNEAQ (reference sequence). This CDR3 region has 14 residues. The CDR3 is CASSSGGSTDTQYF. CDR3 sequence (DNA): TGTGCCAGCAGTTCAGGGGGGAGCACAGATACGCAGTATTTT. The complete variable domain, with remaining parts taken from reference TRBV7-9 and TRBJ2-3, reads DTGVSQNPRHKITKRGQNVTFRCDPISEHNRLYWYRQTLGQGPEFLTYFQNEAQLEKSRLLSDRFSAERPKGSFSTLEIQRTEQGDSAMYLCASSSGGSTDTQYFGPGTRLTVL.

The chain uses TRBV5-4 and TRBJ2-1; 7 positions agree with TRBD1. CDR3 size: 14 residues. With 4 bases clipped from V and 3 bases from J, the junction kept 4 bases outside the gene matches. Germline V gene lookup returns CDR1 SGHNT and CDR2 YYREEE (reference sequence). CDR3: CASSVRQGYNEQFF. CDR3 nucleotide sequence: TGTGCCAGCAGCGTGAGACAGGGCTACAATGAGCAGTTCTTC.

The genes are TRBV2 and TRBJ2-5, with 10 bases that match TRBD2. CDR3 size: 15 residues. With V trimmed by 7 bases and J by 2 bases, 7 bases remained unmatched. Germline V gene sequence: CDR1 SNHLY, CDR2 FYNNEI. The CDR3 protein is CASKGLLAGQETQYF. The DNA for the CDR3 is TGTGCCAGCAAAGGCCTACTAGCGGGGCAAGAGACCCAGTACTTC.

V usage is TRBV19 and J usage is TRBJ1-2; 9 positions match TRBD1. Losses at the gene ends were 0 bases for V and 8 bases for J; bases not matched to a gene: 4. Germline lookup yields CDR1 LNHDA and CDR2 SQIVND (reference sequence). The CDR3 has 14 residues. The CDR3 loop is CASSIDRTGVGYTF. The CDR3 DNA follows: TGTGCCAGTAGTATAGATCGGACAGGGGTAGGCTACACCTTC.

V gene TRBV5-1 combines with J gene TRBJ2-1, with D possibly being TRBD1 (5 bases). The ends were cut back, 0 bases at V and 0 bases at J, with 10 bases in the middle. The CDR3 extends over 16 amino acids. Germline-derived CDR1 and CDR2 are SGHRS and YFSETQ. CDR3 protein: CASSLVSQGSYNEQFF. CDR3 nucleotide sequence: TGCGCCAGCAGCTTGGTCTCCCAGGGCTCCTACAATGAGCAGTTCTTC.